This is a list of T cell receptor beta chains from one sample in a study of beta chain features in type 1 diabetes. Libraries were prepared by immunoSEQ multiplex PCR; TCRdb keeps only in-frame clonotypes and omits some of them. The data contain 250,000 to 350,000 clones, approximately 15% of them seen just once; the ten biggest clones take up approximately 0.015%. Sequencing was performed on naive CD4+ T cells from blood. These receptors were taken from a man aged 18 to 30 with type 1 diabetes. Both conserved end residues are part of each CDR3. D genes are given only for firm matches. Size values are once, few and many counts, or a class for expanded clones, and some rows have none.

abundance,v_gene,d_gene,j_gene,CDR3nt,CDR3aa
NA,TRBV30,TRBD2,TRBJ2-3,TGTGCCTGGAGTGTACGAGGTAGCGGGAGAGTGACGGCAGATACGCAGTATTTT,CAWSVRGSGRVTADTQYF
NA,TRBV29-1,NA,TRBJ2-7,TGCAGCGTCGAAGATTGGCGGGGAACCTACGAGCAGTACTTC,CSVEDWRGTYEQYF
NA,TRBV7-7,NA,TRBJ2-5,TGTGCCAGCAGTAGGCTAGCAGGGGTCGGGGAGACCCAGTACTTC,CASSRLAGVGETQYF
NA,TRBV29-1,NA,TRBJ1-2,TGCAGCGTTAGCGGGCTCTTGACTAGGGGCTACACCTTC,CSVSGLLTRGYTF
few,TRBV5-6,NA,TRBJ2-7,TGTGCCAGCAGCATAGGACTGACATACGAGCAGTACTTC,CASSIGLTYEQYF
NA,TRBV6-6,TRBD1,TRBJ2-1,TGTGCCAGCCGCGGGGGACAGGGGAGCAATGAGCAGTTCTTC,CASRGGQGSNEQFF
few,TRBV5-6,NA,TRBJ2-1,TGTGCCAGCAGCTCCTCCGGGATTGAGCAGTTCTTC,CASSSSGIEQFF
once,TRBV6-5,TRBD1,TRBJ2-7,TGTGCCAGCAGTTCCCGGGACAGCTCCTACGAGCAGTACTTC,CASSSRDSSYEQYF
few,TRBV30,TRBD2,TRBJ2-7,TGTGCCTGGGGACTAGCGGGGGGGCTCGAGCAGTACTTC,CAWGLAGGLEQYF
NA,TRBV5-1,NA,TRBJ2-5,TGCGCCAGCAGAGGACTAGAGACCCAGTACTTC,CASRGLETQYF
NA,TRBV18,NA,TRBJ2-4,TGTGCCAGCTCACCCGTTAGTTTAGCCAAAAACATTCAGTACTTC,CASSPVSLAKNIQYF
NA,TRBV27,TRBD1,TRBJ2-7,TGTGCCAGCAGTTCCCGGGACAGTCCCTACGAGCAGTACTTC,CASSSRDSPYEQYF
NA,TRBV2,TRBD1,TRBJ2-2,TGTGCCAGCAGGGGACAGGGCAGGGACACCGGGGAGCTGTTTTTT,CASRGQGRDTGELFF
NA,TRBV28,NA,TRBJ2-1,TGTGCCAGCAGTTTACCGGCGGTTGGGGGCGCTGAGCAGTTCTTC,CASSLPAVGGAEQFF
few,TRBV7-9,NA,TRBJ1-2,TGTGCCAGCAGCCCTACAGGGAACTATGGCTACACCTTC,CASSPTGNYGYTF
NA,TRBV11-2,TRBD1,TRBJ2-1,TGTGCCAGCAGCTTGGGACAGGGTTCCTACAATGAGCAGTTCTTC,CASSLGQGSYNEQFF
few,TRBV12-5,NA,TRBJ1-1,TGTGCTAGTGGTTTGGTAGGGTGGGGGCGCGATACTGAAGCTTTCTTT,CASGLVGWGRDTEAFF
once,TRBV4-2,NA,TRBJ1-1,TGTGCCAGCAGCCAAGATCATCAGAACACTGAAGCTTTCTTT,CASSQDHQNTEAFF
few,TRBV14,NA,TRBJ2-7,TGTGCCAGCAGCCAATTCGGTTACGAGCAGTACTTC,CASSQFGYEQYF
NA,TRBV27,TRBD2,TRBJ2-7,TGTGCCAGCAGTTTATCAATCGGGGGGGCCTTACGCGAGCAGTACTTC,CASSLSIGGALREQYF
NA,TRBV2,TRBD1,TRBJ2-7,TGTGCCAGCAGTGAAGGAGTAGGGGACAGCCCCCTCCGGTACTTC,CASSEGVGDSPLRYF
few,TRBV19,NA,TRBJ2-7,TGTGCCAGTAGTTCGACAGGTTCCTACGAGCAGTACTTC,CASSSTGSYEQYF
few,TRBV7-9,NA,TRBJ1-1,TGTGCCAGCAGCTTTATTCCGTCGGTGATGAACACTGAAGCTTTCTTT,CASSFIPSVMNTEAFF
NA,TRBV9,NA,TRBJ1-2,TGTGCCAGCAGCGTCGGGTACTCTACCTATGGCTACACCTTC,CASSVGYSTYGYTF
NA,TRBV28,NA,TRBJ2-5,TGTGCCAGCAGGTTTGGCGGGGAGACCCAGTACTTC,CASRFGGETQYF
few,TRBV27,TRBD2,TRBJ2-3,TGTGCCAGCAGTTTGGTAGCGGGGATCACAGATACGCAGTATTTT,CASSLVAGITDTQYF
NA,TRBV5-8,TRBD2,TRBJ2-5,TGTGCCAGCAGCTTTGGACTGGGACTAGCGGGGAAACAAGAGACCCAGTACTTC,CASSFGLGLAGKQETQYF
NA,TRBV7-9,NA,TRBJ1-1,TGTGCCAGCAGCCTCACAGGGTCGGGCACTGAAGCTTTCTTT,CASSLTGSGTEAFF
NA,TRBV18,TRBD2,TRBJ2-1,TGTGCCAGCTCACCCCGCCTAGCGGCGGACAATGAGCAGTTCTTC,CASSPRLAADNEQFF
few,TRBV18,TRBD2,TRBJ2-5,TGTGCCAGCTCACCAGGACTAGCGGTCCAAGAGACCCAGTACTTC,CASSPGLAVQETQYF
once,TRBV27,TRBD1,TRBJ2-7,TGTGCCAGCCAAATCCGGACAGGGTCCTACGAGCAGTACTTC,CASQIRTGSYEQYF
NA,TRBV7-6,TRBD1,TRBJ2-1,TGTGCCAGCAGCGGGGGACAGGGCACCTACAATGAGCAGTTCTTC,CASSGGQGTYNEQFF
few,TRBV7-2,TRBD1,TRBJ2-7,TGTGCCAGCAGCTTAGCCACCCGGACAGGTTTCTTCTACGAGCAGTACTTC,CASSLATRTGFFYEQYF
few,TRBV27,NA,TRBJ1-1,TGTGCCAGCAGTGTTCGACCCGACTCTGAAGCTTTCTTT,CASSVRPDSEAFF
NA,TRBV5-1,TRBD2,TRBJ2-1,TGCGCCAGCAGCTTAAGACTAGCGGCCTACAATGAGCAGTTCTTC,CASSLRLAAYNEQFF
few,TRBV9,NA,TRBJ2-3,TGTGCCAGCAGCGTGCGGGCTACCCCTAGCACAGATACGCAGTATTTT,CASSVRATPSTDTQYF
NA,TRBV29-1,TRBD1,TRBJ2-5,TGCAGCGTCTCACAGGGGGCGGGGGAGACCCAGTACTTC,CSVSQGAGETQYF
NA,TRBV7-2,TRBD2,TRBJ2-7,TGTGCCAGCAGCTTAGACGCGGGACTAGCGGGGGAGCAGTACTTC,CASSLDAGLAGEQYF
few,TRBV28,TRBD1,TRBJ2-4,TGTGCCAGCAGTTACCAGTACAGGGGAAGTTCCAAAAACATTCAGTACTTC,CASSYQYRGSSKNIQYF
NA,TRBV5-4,NA,TRBJ1-1,TGTGCCAGCAGCTTGGCCCGGGTACCCAATGAAGCTTTCTTT,CASSLARVPNEAFF
few,TRBV11-3,TRBD2,TRBJ2-2,TGTGCCAGCAGCGGGAGGGCGGCCGGGGAGCTGTTTTTT,CASSGRAAGELFF
NA,TRBV18,NA,TRBJ2-3,TGTGCCAGCTCGCCTTCCCGGGTGGGCACAGATACGCAGTATTTT,CASSPSRVGTDTQYF
NA,TRBV6-1,TRBD2,TRBJ2-5,TGTGCCAGCAGTGAAAGTGGCCCCGGGGGGGAGACCCAGTACTTC,CASSESGPGGETQYF
few,TRBV7-9,TRBD1,TRBJ2-7,TGTGCCAGCAGCCTAGGACAGGGAGTCAACGAGCAGTACTTC,CASSLGQGVNEQYF